These 18 T cell receptor beta chains were sequenced from one sample in a study of cytomegalovirus exposure and HLA in healthy donors. Clones were sequenced by immunoSEQ multiplex PCR, and TCRdb holds only the in-frame ones, with some missing. The top ten hold around 2.3% of the sample, which has roughly 150,000 clones, 86% seen once. What was sequenced was PBMCs. These receptors originate from a young woman in good health and CMV-seronegative.

This clone was seen just once. V gene TRBV27 combines with J gene TRBJ2-7; D is possibly TRBD1 (5 bases). Germline CDR1 reads MNHEY; CDR2 reads SMNVEV (reference sequence). This CDR3 has 15 residues. The V end was cut by 6 bases, the J end by 3 bases, with 18 bases between. The CDR3 reads CASSSKGREYYEQYF. The DNA of the CDR3 is TGTGCCAGCAGCTCAAAGGGCAGGGAATACTACGAGCAGTACTTC.

The chain links TRBV7-8 to TRBJ2-1, with a weak D call TRBD2 (5 bases). CDR3 length equals 15 residues. The V end lost 2 bases, the J end lost 5 bases, and 13 bases lay between the germline ends. Germline V CDR1 and CDR2: SGHVS, FQNEAQ. Here the CDR3 DNA reads TGTGCCAGCAGCTTAAGGAGGTCCGGCCACAATGAGCAGTTCTTC. This sequence encodes CASSLRRSGHNEQFF. Drawing the rest from reference TRBV7-8 and TRBJ2-1, the complete variable domain is GAGVSQSPRYKVAKRGQDVALRCDPISGHVSLFWYQQALGQGPEFLTYFQNEAQLDKSGLPSDRFFAERPEGSVSTLKIQRTQQEDSAVYLCASSLRRSGHNEQFFGPGTRLTVL.

This clone was seen once. V usage is TRBV27 and J usage is TRBJ2-2; 9 nucleotides match TRBD2. Unmatched junction bases numbered 4, after V lost 2 bases and J lost 0 bases. The V gene's germline CDR1 is MNHEY and CDR2 SMNVEV (reference sequence). This CDR3 comprises 17 residues. The CDR3 here is CASSLRGGGANTGELFF. CDR3 nucleotides: TGTGCCAGCAGTTTAAGGGGCGGGGGGGCGAACACCGGGGAGCTGTTTTTT.

The chain links TRBV7-9 to TRBJ1-1, with 7 bases fitting TRBD1. The CDR3 runs 15 residues. V was pared by 3 bases and J by 3 bases, with 7 bases of the junction left unmatched. CDR1 and CDR2 from the germline V gene are SEHNR and FQNEAQ (reference sequence). The CDR3 DNA reads TGTGCCAGCAGCTTTTTACAGGGGCTGGACACTGAAGCTTTCTTT. This sequence encodes CASSFLQGLDTEAFF.

This clone was detected only a few times. This sequence joins TRBV6-4 and TRBJ2-3, with a weak D call TRBD2 (7 bases). The CDR3 runs to 15 residues. Germline loops: CDR1 MRHNA, CDR2 SNTAGT. V lost 0 bases to trimming and J lost 4 bases, with 11 bases between them. The CDR3 DNA sequence: TGTGCCAGCAGTGACTCGAAGGGGGGGGCAGATACGCAGTATTTT. Amino acid sequence: CASSDSKGGADTQYF.

The chain recombines TRBV5-1 with TRBJ1-5; a possible D gene is TRBD1 (6 bases). Per germline, CDR1 SGHRS and CDR2 YFSETQ. CDR3 length equals 14 residues. Trimming took off 2 bases at V and 5 bases at J, with 11 bases between the two ends. The CDR3 region has the DNA TGCGCCAGCAGCTTACAGGGAGGGGATCAGCCCCAGCATTTT. Translation gives CASSLQGGDQPQHF.

V is TRBV15 and J is TRBJ2-1, with 8 bases that match TRBD1. The trim removed 6 bases at V and 4 bases at J, leaving 5 bases unmatched. The CDR3 contains 14 residues. Germline values: CDR1 LNHNV, CDR2 YYDKDF (reference sequence). The CDR3 sequence is CATSPGQVYNEQFF. CDR3 sequence (DNA): TGTGCCACCAGTCCGGGACAGGTTTACAATGAGCAGTTCTTC.

In its sample, this clone was seen a few times. The V and J genes are TRBV6-4 and TRBJ2-1; TRBD2 matches 11 bases. CDR3 length: 16 amino acids. With V trimmed by 0 bases and J by 9 bases, 7 bases remained unmatched. Germline V gene sequence: CDR1 MRHNA, CDR2 SNTAGT. The CDR3: CASSDSEVGTSGEQFF. CDR3 coding DNA: TGTGCCAGCAGTGACTCGGAGGTCGGGACTAGCGGTGAGCAGTTCTTC.

V gene TRBV10-1 combines with J gene TRBJ2-3; TRBD2 matches 8 bases. Germline-derived CDR1 and CDR2 are WNHNN and SYGVQD (reference sequence). This CDR3 has 16 amino acids. Losses at the gene ends were 3 bases for V and 4 bases for J; bases not matched to a gene: 9. CDR3 amino acids: CASSDRAGGSPDTQYF. CDR3 sequence (DNA): TGCGCCAGCAGTGATCGGGCGGGAGGATCACCAGATACGCAGTATTTT.

A remark on this clone: The sample has other DNA sequences that encode this CDR3 too. The chain combines TRBV29-1 with TRBJ1-1, with a possible D match to TRBD1 (6 bases). The CDR3 is 12 residues long. The V gene's germline CDR1 is SQVTM and CDR2 ANQGSEA. V was pared by 6 bases and J by 1 base, with 9 bases between. DNA of the CDR3: TGCAGCGTCGCCAGGGGGAACACTGAAGCTTTCTTT. Translation: CSVARGNTEAFF. Using reference TRBV29-1 and TRBJ1-1 for the parts outside the CDR3, the full variable domain is SAVISQKPSRDICQRGTSLTIQCQVDSQVTMMFWYRQQPGQSLTLIATANQGSEATYESGFVIDKFPISRPNLTFSTLTVSNMSPEDSSIYLCSVARGNTEAFFGQGTRLTVV.

The chain employs TRBV29-1 and TRBJ1-1; no reliable D call. The CDR3 runs 14 residues. Between the trimmed V and J ends, which lost 2 bases and 2 bases, there was a span of 12 bases. Germline V gives CDR1 SQVTM, CDR2 ANQGSEA. The chain's CDR3 is CSVERRLTNTEAFF. DNA of the CDR3: TGCAGCGTTGAACGAAGACTGACTAACACTGAAGCTTTCTTT.

The chain has TRBV4-3 and TRBJ2-5; weak D call: TRBD1 (6 bases). Per germline, CDR1 LGHNA and CDR2 YSLEER. V lost 8 bases and J 5 bases, leaving 21 bases between the germline ends. The CDR3 consists of 15 residues. This CDR3 reads CASYLGSRRGETQYF. The CDR3 coding sequence is TGCGCCAGCTACCTAGGGTCGCGCAGGGGTGAGACCCAGTACTTC.

The rearrangement links TRBV29-1 to TRBJ2-1; TRBD2 agrees at 7 bases. Unmatched junction bases numbered 13, after V lost 4 bases and J lost 7 bases. This CDR3 comprises 15 residues. Germline V gene data show CDR1 as SQVTM and CDR2 as ANQGSEA. The CDR3 region has the DNA TGCAGCGTTGGGGGGAATGCGGGAGTGGGGAATGAGCAGTTCTTC. It yields the protein CSVGGNAGVGNEQFF.

CDR3 loop: CASRLRDNDNYGYTF. DNA for the CDR3: TGTGCCAGCAGGCTCCGGGACAACGATAATTATGGCTACACCTTC. The rearrangement uses TRBV9 and TRBJ1-2; the D gene is possibly TRBD1 (6 bases). CDR1 and CDR2 from the germline V gene are SGDLS and YYNGEE. Trimming pared 5 bases from V and 5 bases from J, leaving 19 bases between. The CDR3 is made up of 15 amino acids.

The genes are TRBV5-5 and TRBJ1-2, with TRBD1 as a possible D gene (6 bases). Germline-derived CDR1 and CDR2 are SGHKS and YYEKEE (reference sequence). V was pared by 1 base and J by 8 bases, with 12 bases between. This CDR3 comprises 13 residues. Here the CDR3 DNA reads TGTGCCAGCAGCTTGTACAGGGATTACGGCTACACCTTC. It translates to CASSLYRDYGYTF.

With regard to this clone: The sample has other DNA sequences that encode this CDR3 too. The CDR3 sequence: CASSIQGASYEQYF. The CDR3 DNA reads as TGTGCCAGTAGTATCCAGGGGGCTTCCTACGAGCAGTACTTC. This chain connects TRBV19 to TRBJ2-7; TRBD1 agrees at 8 bases. This CDR3 contains 14 residues. Germline V CDR1 and CDR2: LNHDA, SQIVND (reference sequence). The V gene end was trimmed by 3 bases and the J gene end by 1 base; junction bases not matched to a gene: 2.

The chain joins TRBV7-8 to TRBJ1-1; 7 bases are shared with TRBD1. The V and J ends lost 2 bases and 10 bases, in that order; junction bases with no gene match: 1. Germline CDR1 SGHVS, CDR2 FQNEAQ. The CDR3 spans 11 residues. The CDR3 DNA sequence: TGTGCCAGCAGCTTACGACAGGGAGCTTTCTTT. Its protein product is CASSLRQGAFF.

J is TRBJ2-1 and V is TRBV12-5, with a weak D call TRBD1 (6 bases). V dropped 2 bases and J dropped 8 bases, with 13 bases sitting between them. Looked up from germline, CDR1 is LGHNT and CDR2 is FRNRAP. There are 14 residues in the CDR3. The CDR3 DNA is TGTGCTAGTGGTTTGTTACAGGGATTCGATGAGCAGTTCTTC. Translating it yields CASGLLQGFDEQFF.